This T cell receptor beta chain was obtained from a study of cytomegalovirus exposure and HLA in healthy donors. Findings and limits, study-wide: In vitro experiments confirmed that three CMV-associated chains were specific for CMV antigens.

Clones were read by immunoSEQ multiplex PCR, and TCRdb kept only the in-frame ones, dropping some. Of under 200,000 clones in the sample, 70% to 90% were seen once. From germline, CDR1 is SGHDT and CDR2 YYEEEE. Trimming left V 1 base short and J 0 bases short, with 5 bases between. There are 13 residues in the CDR3. A remark on this clone: What it binds is unknown.

Donors were drawn from the approximately 130-subject validation cohort, separate from the approximately 700-subject first cohort. The chain employs TRBV5-6 and TRBJ2-7; D is ambiguous. The sequenced sample consisted of PBMCs. The receptor's source is a woman aged 25 to 45 in good health and CMV-seronegative. This chain's CDR3 is CASSLFDSYEQYF. In nucleotides, the CDR3 is TGTGCCAGCAGCTTGTTCGACTCCTACGAGCAGTACTTC.